Listed here are 2 T cell receptor beta chains from one sample, sequenced in a study of blood T cells in healthy people across ages. With a J-beta primer mix and a sample-barcoded 5' primer, a second PCR ran roughly 6 to 11 cycles. MiXCR, applied by TCRdb to the 5' RACE reads, yields one record per CDR3 protein. The sample gives hundreds of thousands of distinct CDR3 sequences, 29% of which show up once; 15% to 20% is in the top ten. The sample taken for sequencing was blood. These receptors were collected from an elderly woman in good health.

This clonotype was picked up many times. This chain connects TRBV7-2 to TRBJ2-7; no clear D. The CDR3 covers 12 residues. V was trimmed by 1 base and J by 5 bases, leaving 6 bases between them. In germline, CDR1 is SGHTA, CDR2 FQGNSA. The CDR3 nucleotides read TGTGCCAGCAGCTTAGATGCCCACGAGCAGTACTTC. Its translation is CASSLDAHEQYF.

This clonotype was detected many times. The V gene is TRBV6-1, the J gene TRBJ1-5; a weak D match, TRBD1 (5 bases). This CDR3 has 17 amino acids. Between the trimmed V and J ends, which lost 3 bases and 6 bases, there was a span of 21 bases. Germline V gene data show CDR1 as MNHNS and CDR2 as SASEGT. Written as DNA, the CDR3 is TGTGCCAGCAGTGACCCATCCCCCGGGGCAAGGGCTCAGCCCCAGCATTTT. Its translation: CASSDPSPGARAQPQHF.